This T cell receptor (beta chain) emerged from a study of shared clonotypes between healthy human individuals (dated by TCRdb to the early 2020s). Context from the whole study: A couple of women and a few men aged 18 to 49 years were included in the cohort. For each donor, three plates each were used for CD4 naive and CD4 memory, two plates were used for CD8 naive, and one plate was used for CD8 memory. To estimate repertoire size and how much clonotypes are shared between individuals, the study performed deep sequencing of blood TCR repertoires from about 5 healthy adults. To increase sequencing depth and limit assay-specific biases, different laboratories used diverse techniques to prepare libraries and sequence TCR repertoires. Each donor's leukapheresis produced roughly between roughly 0.9 and 9 billion PBMCs. Results and caveats for the whole study, not just this receptor: Incomplete sequencing was indicated by rarefaction of sorted-subset datasets, despite the large sequencing depth. Pairwise subsampling indicated that sequencing depth was expected to affect the degree of clonotype sharing among donors. The genetic and exposure-history diversity represented was limited by the small number of donors. Naive subsets generally had larger estimated clonotype richness than memory subsets did. When several donors were compared, the shared fraction of clonotypes was 5% to 6.5% for naive CD4, around 4% for naive CD8, 2% to 2.5% for memory CD4, and roughly 0.43% for memory CD8. Sampling was limited to blood, and TCR repertoires in tissue likely differ from TCR repertoires in blood. Higher generation probabilities were observed for clonotypes shared by all four sorted-subset donors than for non-shared clonotypes.

The CDR3 measures 14 amino acids from cysteine to phenylalanine. The CDR3 DNA has 42 bases and is translated from base 1. Here V drops 3 bases and J drops 0 bases, and the junction holds 0 bases not matched to any gene. Sequences SGDLS (CDR1) and YYNGEE (CDR2) are obtained from the germline V gene. As to this clone: The antigen it recognizes is unknown. No per-base quality is available; no much larger clone lies one base away. Other DNA sequences from this sample encode an identical CDR3 as well.

Using the deep immunoSEQ assay, multiplex PCR amplified TCR CDR3 regions from genomic DNA. Extracted genomic DNA from each cell subset was distributed evenly across all wells of several immunoSEQ 96-well plates, and each plate was treated as a replicate. For sorted subsets, each replicate PCR was loaded with roughly 0.2 ug genomic DNA, equivalent to 30,000 or so T cell genomes. Purified libraries were quantified with a Qubit 3.0 fluorometer, sized on a Bioanalyzer 2100, and re-quantified with the KAPA Library Quantification kit. Every immunoSEQ 96-well plate was sequenced on a separate single-read 150-cycle Illumina NextSeq 550 flow cell. The authors' analysis ran thus. Because only junctional sequences without quality scores were contained in the immunoSEQ output, filtering matching that applied to full-length reads could not be performed. Sequences were annotated with PyIR, a Python wrapper for IgBLAST v1.9, using IMGT germline references to assign V/J genes and CDR3. Reads with weak V/J assignments (E-value above 1e-6), missing CDR3, stop codons, out-of-frame junctions, or ambiguous translated residues were removed. V3J clonotypes were defined as sequences sharing an identical inferred V gene, J gene, and CDR3 amino acid sequence. To compute the percentage overlap between repertoires, the number of shared unique clonotypes was divided by the size of the smaller repertoire. Repertoire richness was assessed with RTK rarefaction, the Chao1 estimator, and Recon v2.1 estimates of unobserved clonotypes. OLGA was used to compute generation probabilities for all TCRbeta clonotypes that the gDNA method yielded from a handful of donors. TCRdb mirrors the immuneACCESS table, restricted to in-frame sequences. Some clones are absent from its copies; in checked studies, under half trace to an unresolved V gene, and the reason for the others is unknown. D and trimming were read from the DNA, whereas the V and J calls and clone size are those reported in that table. The sample table contains about 1.9 million clones; only one count was recorded for around 93% of them. The ten largest clones add up to about 1.7% of the sample.

CD8 naive samples were CD45RO-negative cells positively selected for CCR7, giving a CD45RA+CCR7+ population that excluded TemRA cells. The donors were healthy, HIV-negative adults who had no recently reported acute infections or vaccinations. Every donor was a Caucasian adult living in Nashville, Tennessee, USA. Blood was obtained by leukapheresis, after which PBMCs were separated by Ficoll-Histopaque density gradient centrifugation and cryopreserved in liquid nitrogen vapor phase. Analytical flow cytometry was used to check the purity and quantity of every magnetically sorted T cell population. From each sorted fraction, genomic DNA was isolated and quantified by UV absorbance on a Nanodrop 2000c.

The sequence is built from TRBV9 and TRBJ2-1; 7 junctional bases match TRBD1. The sequence came from a man aged 18 to 30 in good health. Some clones in this sample may be carry-over from other donors' samples. Sequenced material: naive CD8+ T cells from PBMCs. Taken with the paper, the label for cell subset or site translates to: CD45RA+CCR7+. The DNA is as follows: TGTGCCAGCAGCGCAGGGGGCTCCTACAATGAGCAGTTCTTC. Translated, it gives CASSAGGSYNEQFF.